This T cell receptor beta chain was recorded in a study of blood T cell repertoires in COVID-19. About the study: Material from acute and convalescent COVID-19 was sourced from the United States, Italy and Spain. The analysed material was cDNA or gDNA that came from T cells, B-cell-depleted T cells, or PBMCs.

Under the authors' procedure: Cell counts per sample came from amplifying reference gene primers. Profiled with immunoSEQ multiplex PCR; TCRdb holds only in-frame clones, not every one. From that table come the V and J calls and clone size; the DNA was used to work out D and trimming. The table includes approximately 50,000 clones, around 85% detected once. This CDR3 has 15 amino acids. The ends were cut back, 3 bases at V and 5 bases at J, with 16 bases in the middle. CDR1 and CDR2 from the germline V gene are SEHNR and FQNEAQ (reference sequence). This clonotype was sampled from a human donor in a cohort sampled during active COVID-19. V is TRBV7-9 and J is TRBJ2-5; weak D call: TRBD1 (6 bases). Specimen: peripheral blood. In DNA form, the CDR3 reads TGTGCCAGCAGCTTTATCTCAGGGGATAGGGAGACCCAGTACTTC. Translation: CASSFISGDRETQYF.